Below are 5 T cell receptor beta chains sequenced from a single sample in a study of T-cell reconstitution after alpha-beta-depleted transplantation in children. This sample's TCRbeta library carried unique molecular identifier barcodes. TCRdb ran MiXCR on the PCR reads and lists one entry per CDR3 protein. The table records some 590,000 distinct CDR3 sequences, about 10% of them present only once. Material: PBMCs from the stem cell graft donor, obtained from the stem cell graft. Receptor source: a human donor who donated a stem cell graft to a child with acute myeloid leukemia.

The CDR3 region has the DNA TGCGCCAGCAGCCAAGATGGGGTATCAGGGGAGCTGTTTTTT. It yields the protein CASSQDGVSGELFF. The rearrangement joins TRBV4-3 to TRBJ2-2; D is uncertain. The CDR3 extends over 14 amino acids. Germline V gives CDR1 LGHNA, CDR2 YSLEER. Trimming pared 0 bases from V and 8 bases from J, leaving 10 bases between.

In this sample, this clonotype turned up a few times. CDR3 loop: CSVGPGQGRNVNEQFF. CDR3 DNA sequence: TGCAGCGTCGGACCGGGACAGGGGAGGAATGTCAATGAGCAGTTCTTC. This chain joins TRBV29-1 and TRBJ2-1; 10 nucleotides line up with TRBD1. The CDR3 has 16 amino acids. Germline loops: CDR1 SQVTM, CDR2 ANQGSEA. V lost 6 bases to trimming and J lost 6 bases; unmatched junction nucleotides: 14.

This clonotype was observed at least ten times. V and J are TRBV5-5 and TRBJ1-4, with D hard to call. The V end lost 0 bases, the J end lost 0 bases, and 15 bases lay between the germline ends. CDR1 is SGHKS, CDR2 YYEKEE, per germline (reference sequence). CDR3 length: 18 residues. CDR3 residues: CASSLARVGTPTNEKLFF. CDR3 bases: TGTGCCAGCAGCTTGGCGCGGGTGGGCACCCCAACTAATGAAAAACTGTTTTTT.

This clonotype was counted many times. The J gene is TRBJ2-5, the V gene TRBV10-2; tentative D call: TRBD2 (5 bases). Germline-derived CDR1 and CDR2 are WSHSY and SAAADI. The length of the CDR3 is 13 residues. V lost 4 bases and J lost 5, with 11 bases in between. The CDR3 region has the DNA TGCGCCAGCAGTGCGGGGATGTGGGAGACCCAGTACTTC. This translates into CASSAGMWETQYF.

This clonotype was counted between two and nine times. One end of the junction varies from germline; a read error may be responsible. This sequence joins TRBV20-1 and TRBJ2-3, with 9 bases that match TRBD2. This CDR3 has 13 residues. Germline V CDR1 and CDR2: DFQATT, SNEGSKA (reference sequence). CDR3 residues: CSAPRTSDIMPPF. DNA of the CDR3: TGCAGTGCTCCCCGGACTAGCGACATCATGCCGCCTTTT.